This T cell receptor (beta chain) originates from a study of CD8+ T cells in alopecia areata. Study summary: Patients in the study were on tofacitinib for 6 to 18 months, then off it for 6 months.

Trimming took 2 bases from V and 3 from J, leaving 14 bases between them. There are 16 residues in the CDR3. Extracted RNA was reverse transcribed into cDNA, the sequencing template. Data came from immunoSEQ multiplex PCR; TCRdb stores just in-frame clones and leaves some out. The table shows 130,000 to 150,000 clones, with 75% to 90% occurring only once. The receptor was isolated from a human donor with alopecia areata. The chain carries TRBV23-1 and TRBJ1-3, with D possibly TRBD1 on 5 matching bases. TRBV23-1 is known as an ORF, though its function is uncertain. The starting material was CD8+ T cells sorted from blood, obtained at week 0. CDR3 DNA sequence: TGCGCCAGCAGTCAAGGGGTAGACAGAGATGGAAACACCATATATTTT. It encodes CASSQGVDRDGNTIYF.